This is a list of T cell receptor beta chains from one sample in a study of T-cell reconstitution after alpha-beta-depleted transplantation in children. MiXCR, run by TCRdb on the PCR reads, gives a single entry per CDR3 protein. The sample yields fewer than 550,000 distinct CDR3 sequences, about 10% seen once. The starting material was PBMCs, mostly from graft donor cells, obtained 180 days after TCRalphabeta/CD19-depleted stem cell transplant. All receptors come from a female patient aged 2-15 years who had a stem cell transplant for aplastic anemia, so the T cells may come from the graft donor. Each CDR3 is given with its conserved first and last residue. The order of the fields is D gene, J gene, clone size, V gene, CDR3 protein, CDR3 DNA. The D gene is left open where the match is weak. Rows give clone size only sometimes, using once, few, many, or a class for an expanded clone.

D: TRBD1; J: TRBJ2-2; size: NA; V: TRBV24-1; CDR3: CATSDAGTGESGELFF; DNA: TGTGCCACCAGTGATGCCGGGACAGGGGAATCCGGGGAGCTGTTTTTT
D: NA; J: TRBJ2-3; size: few; V: TRBV28; CDR3: CASSPAGDTDTQYF; DNA: TGTGCCAGCAGCCCCGCCGGGGACACAGATACGCAGTATTTT
D: TRBD2; J: TRBJ2-7; size: NA; V: TRBV5-4; CDR3: CASSLRREISDEQYF; DNA: TGTGCCAGCAGCTTGCGGCGGGAGATATCGGACGAGCAGTACTTC
D: TRBD2; J: TRBJ2-7; size: many; V: TRBV5-1; CDR3: CASSLQGGRMDEQYF; DNA: TGCGCCAGCAGCTTGCAGGGCGGGAGGATGGACGAGCAGTACTTC
D: NA; J: TRBJ2-1; size: few; V: TRBV5-1; CDR3: CASSLDLRNEQFF; DNA: TGCGCCAGCAGCTTGGACCTTCGTAATGAGCAGTTCTTC
D: TRBD1; J: TRBJ2-1; size: many; V: TRBV20-1; CDR3: CSARDRVLYNEQFF; DNA: TGCAGTGCACGTGACAGGGTACTTTACAATGAGCAGTTCTTC
D: NA; J: TRBJ1-5; size: NA; V: TRBV6-5; CDR3: CASSYSQRNQPQHF; DNA: TGTGCCAGCAGTTACTCTCAGAGGAATCAGCCCCAGCATTTT
D: NA; J: TRBJ1-5; size: few; V: TRBV7-9; CDR3: CASSFWGGDYSNQPQHF; DNA: TGTGCCAGCAGCTTCTGGGGGGGGGATTATAGCAATCAGCCCCAGCATTTT
D: NA; J: TRBJ2-7; size: many; V: TRBV7-2; CDR3: CASSLALASYEQYF; DNA: TGTGCCAGCAGCTTAGCGCTGGCCTCCTACGAGCAGTACTTC
D: NA; J: TRBJ2-1; size: NA; V: TRBV15; CDR3: CATSRDSLARLSGPNEQFF; DNA: TGTGCCACCAGCAGAGATTCTCTTGCTCGACTCTCGGGTCCCAATGAGCAGTTCTTC
D: TRBD1; J: TRBJ1-3; size: few; V: TRBV5-1; CDR3: CASSPKPQGGTPRPSGNTIYF; DNA: TGCGCCAGCAGCCCAAAGCCCCAGGGGGGGACCCCGCGACCCTCTGGAAACACCATATATTTT
D: TRBD1; J: TRBJ1-2; size: few; V: TRBV7-9; CDR3: CASSSGQLHGYTF; DNA: TGTGCCAGCAGCTCGGGACAGCTTCATGGCTACACCTTC
D: NA; J: TRBJ2-4; size: NA; V: TRBV28; CDR3: CASRTGGKNIQYF; DNA: TGTGCCAGCAGAACTGGGGGCAAAAACATTCAGTACTTC
D: NA; J: TRBJ2-1; size: NA; V: TRBV19; CDR3: CASSLRRTANNEQFF; DNA: TGTGCCAGTAGTCTCAGAAGGACTGCTAACAATGAGCAGTTCTTC
D: TRBD1; J: TRBJ1-6; size: many; V: TRBV20-1; CDR3: CSARDPRTGIRRNSPLHF; DNA: TGCAGTGCTAGAGACCCGAGGACAGGGATCCGGCGAAATTCACCCCTCCACTTT
D: NA; J: TRBJ1-4; size: NA; V: TRBV7-8; CDR3: CASSDLYSYFEKLFF; DNA: TGTGCCAGCAGTGATTTGTACAGCTACTTTGAAAAACTGTTTTTT
D: NA; J: TRBJ2-2; size: many; V: TRBV7-2; CDR3: CASSPQSTPPGELFF; DNA: TGTGCCAGCAGCCCCCAATCGACCCCTCCCGGGGAGCTGTTTTTT
D: NA; J: TRBJ2-5; size: few; V: TRBV29-1; CDR3: CSVEGVSDKQETQYF; DNA: TGCAGCGTTGAAGGTGTTAGCGACAAGCAAGAGACCCAGTACTTC
D: NA; J: TRBJ2-7; size: many; V: TRBV18; CDR3: CASSPNWEEQYF; DNA: TGTGCCAGCTCACCAAACTGGGAAGAGCAGTACTTC
D: TRBD2; J: TRBJ2-3; size: NA; V: TRBV12-3/TRBV12-4; CDR3: CASRGQGLAGGSTDTQYF; DNA: TGTGCCAGCAGGGGCCAAGGACTAGCGGGAGGTAGCACAGATACGCAGTATTTT
D: NA; J: TRBJ2-1; size: few; V: TRBV20-1; CDR3: CSARRLADVNEQFF; DNA: TGCAGTGCTAGAAGGCTAGCAGATGTCAATGAGCAGTTCTTC
D: NA; J: TRBJ2-5; size: NA; V: TRBV7-9; CDR3: CASSRPTPLRGGETQYF; DNA: TGTGCCAGCAGCCGACCGACCCCATTACGCGGAGGAGAGACCCAGTACTTC
D: NA; J: TRBJ2-7; size: NA; V: TRBV20-1; CDR3: CSARARVVYEQYF; DNA: TGCAGTGCTAGAGCCAGGGTCGTCTACGAGCAGTACTTC
D: NA; J: TRBJ1-6; size: NA; V: TRBV28; CDR3: CASSLGPGVGSYNSPLHF; DNA: TGTGCCAGCAGTTTAGGCCCAGGTGTAGGGTCCTATAATTCACCCCTCCACTTT
D: TRBD2; J: TRBJ2-3; size: many; V: TRBV3-1; CDR3: CASSQDPALLAGPTDTQYF; DNA: TGTGCCAGCAGCCAAGACCCTGCACTACTAGCGGGACCCACAGATACGCAGTATTTT
D: TRBD1; J: TRBJ1-5; size: NA; V: TRBV6-1; CDR3: CASSLGGGGPNQPQHF; DNA: TGTGCCAGCAGCCTTGGTGGAGGGGGCCCCAATCAGCCCCAGCATTTT
D: TRBD1; J: TRBJ2-1; size: NA; V: TRBV2; CDR3: CASSTGTVDQFF; DNA: TGTGCCAGCAGTACCGGGACAGTTGACCAGTTCTTC
D: TRBD2; J: TRBJ2-1; size: many; V: TRBV29-1; CDR3: CSAGLAGAYNEQFF; DNA: TGCAGCGCTGGACTAGCGGGAGCCTACAATGAGCAGTTCTTC
D: NA; J: TRBJ2-2; size: many; V: TRBV5-1; CDR3: CASSRGTNGELFF; DNA: TGCGCCAGCAGCCGGGGGACCAACGGGGAGCTGTTTTTT
D: NA; J: TRBJ2-5; size: NA; V: TRBV4-3; CDR3: CASSQEIVQNQETQYF; DNA: TGCGCCAGCAGCCAAGAAATAGTACAGAATCAAGAGACCCAGTACTTC
D: TRBD2; J: TRBJ2-1; size: once; V: TRBV27; CDR3: CARIAGGPYNEQFF; DNA: TGTGCCAGGATAGCGGGAGGGCCCTACAATGAGCAGTTCTTC
D: TRBD1; J: TRBJ2-1; size: many; V: TRBV3-1; CDR3: CASNRQGAYNEQFF; DNA: TGTGCCAGCAACCGACAGGGGGCCTACAATGAGCAGTTCTTC
D: NA; J: TRBJ1-4; size: few; V: TRBV5-6; CDR3: CASSSRSHEKLFF; DNA: TGTGCCAGCAGCTCTAGGAGCCACGAAAAACTGTTTTTT
D: TRBD2; J: TRBJ2-7; size: few; V: TRBV7-2; CDR3: CASSLVGLAVSYEQYF; DNA: TGTGCCAGCAGCTTAGTAGGGCTAGCGGTCTCCTACGAGCAGTACTTC
D: TRBD2; J: TRBJ2-3; size: few; V: TRBV20-1; CDR3: CSASRASGTTPQYF; DNA: TGCAGTGCTAGTCGGGCCTCCGGGACTACCCCGCAGTATTTT
D: NA; J: TRBJ1-2; size: many; V: TRBV4-3; CDR3: CASSQDLTNRIHGYTF; DNA: TGCGCCAGCAGCCAAGATCTAACAAACCGGATACATGGCTACACCTTC
D: NA; J: TRBJ2-7; size: NA; V: TRBV27; CDR3: CASSFSRMIGQYF; DNA: TGTGCCAGCAGTTTCTCTAGAATGATCGGGCAGTACTTC
D: NA; J: TRBJ2-1; size: NA; V: TRBV7-2; CDR3: CASSLVGVTSYNEQFF; DNA: TGTGCCAGCAGCTTAGTCGGGGTCACGAGCTACAATGAGCAGTTCTTC
D: NA; J: TRBJ2-6; size: many; V: TRBV20-1; CDR3: CSARETGANVLTF; DNA: TGCAGTGCTAGAGAAACTGGGGCCAACGTCCTGACTTTC
D: NA; J: TRBJ2-3; size: NA; V: TRBV28; CDR3: CASRTASVSPPDTQYF; DNA: TGTGCCAGCAGGACCGCTAGCGTCAGCCCCCCAGATACGCAGTATTTT
D: TRBD2; J: TRBJ2-3; size: few; V: TRBV4-1; CDR3: CASSQGGLAGGDTQYF; DNA: TGCGCCAGCAGCCAAGGAGGACTAGCGGGAGGAGATACGCAGTATTTT
D: TRBD2; J: TRBJ2-7; size: many; V: TRBV28; CDR3: CASSLWRLAGADEQYF; DNA: TGTGCCAGCAGTTTATGGAGACTAGCGGGAGCCGACGAGCAGTACTTC
D: TRBD2; J: TRBJ2-3; size: many; V: TRBV29-1; CDR3: CSVPLAGGTDTQYF; DNA: TGCAGCGTACCACTAGCGGGGGGCACAGATACGCAGTATTTT
D: TRBD2; J: TRBJ2-1; size: many; V: TRBV20-1; CDR3: CSARVAGRWETYNEQFF; DNA: TGCAGTGCTAGAGTAGCGGGAAGGTGGGAGACCTACAATGAGCAGTTCTTC